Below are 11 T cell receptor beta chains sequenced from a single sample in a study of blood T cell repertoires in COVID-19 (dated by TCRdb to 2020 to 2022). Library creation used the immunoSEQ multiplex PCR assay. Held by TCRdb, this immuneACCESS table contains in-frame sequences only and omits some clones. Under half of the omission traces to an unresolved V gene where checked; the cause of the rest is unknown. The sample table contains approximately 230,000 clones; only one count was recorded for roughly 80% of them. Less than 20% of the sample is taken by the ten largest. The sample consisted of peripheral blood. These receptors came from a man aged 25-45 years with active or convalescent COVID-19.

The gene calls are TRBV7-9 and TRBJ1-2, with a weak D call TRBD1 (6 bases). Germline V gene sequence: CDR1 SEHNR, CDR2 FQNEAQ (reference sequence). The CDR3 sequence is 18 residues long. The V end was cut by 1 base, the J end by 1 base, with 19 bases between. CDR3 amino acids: CASSLGIVGGRNNYGYTF. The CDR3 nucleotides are TGTGCCAGCAGCTTAGGGATTGTAGGGGGTCGAAATAACTATGGCTACACCTTC.

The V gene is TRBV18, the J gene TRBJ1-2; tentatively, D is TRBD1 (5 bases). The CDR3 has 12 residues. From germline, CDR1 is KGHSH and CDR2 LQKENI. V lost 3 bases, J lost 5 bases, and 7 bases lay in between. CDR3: CASSPKGYGYTF. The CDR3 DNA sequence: TGTGCCAGCTCACCTAAGGGGTATGGCTACACCTTC.

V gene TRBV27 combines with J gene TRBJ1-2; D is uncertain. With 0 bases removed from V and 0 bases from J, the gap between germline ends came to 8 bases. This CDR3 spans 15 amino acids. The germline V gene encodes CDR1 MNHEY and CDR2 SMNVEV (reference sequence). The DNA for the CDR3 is TGTGCCAGCAGTTTATCCGGCCTAGCTAACTATGGCTACACCTTC. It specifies CASSLSGLANYGYTF.

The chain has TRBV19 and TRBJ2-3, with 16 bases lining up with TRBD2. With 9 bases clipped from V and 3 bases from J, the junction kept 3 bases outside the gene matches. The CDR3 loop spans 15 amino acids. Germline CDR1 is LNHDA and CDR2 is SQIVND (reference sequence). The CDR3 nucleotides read TGTGCCAGCGGGACTAGCGGGAGGGTAACAGATACGCAGTATTTT. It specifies CASGTSGRVTDTQYF.

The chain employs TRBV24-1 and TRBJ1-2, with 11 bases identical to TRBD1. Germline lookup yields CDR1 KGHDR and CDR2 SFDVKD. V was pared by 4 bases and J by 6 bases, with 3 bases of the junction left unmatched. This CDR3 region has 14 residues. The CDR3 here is CATSDPDRGHGYTF. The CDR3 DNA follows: TGTGCCACCAGTGACCCGGACAGGGGGCATGGCTACACCTTC.

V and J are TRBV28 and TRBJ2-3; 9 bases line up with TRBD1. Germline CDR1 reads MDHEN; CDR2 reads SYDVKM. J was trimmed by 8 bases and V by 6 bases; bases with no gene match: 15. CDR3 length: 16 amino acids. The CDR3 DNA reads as TGTGCCAGCAGCCTCCGGGACAGGGCGTCGCGTGGTACGCAGTATTTT. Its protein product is CASSLRDRASRGTQYF.

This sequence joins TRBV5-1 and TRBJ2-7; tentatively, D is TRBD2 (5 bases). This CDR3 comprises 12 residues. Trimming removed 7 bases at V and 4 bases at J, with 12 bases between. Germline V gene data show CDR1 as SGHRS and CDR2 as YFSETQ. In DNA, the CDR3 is TGCGCCAGCTCACGACGGGATTACGAGCAGTACTTC. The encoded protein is CASSRRDYEQYF.

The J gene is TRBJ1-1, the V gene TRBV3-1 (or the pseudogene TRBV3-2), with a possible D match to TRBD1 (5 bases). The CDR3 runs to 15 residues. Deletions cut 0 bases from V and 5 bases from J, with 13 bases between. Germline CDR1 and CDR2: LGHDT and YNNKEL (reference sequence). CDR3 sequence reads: CASSQDPLQGTEAFF. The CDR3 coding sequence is TGTGCCAGCAGCCAAGATCCCCTCCAGGGTACTGAAGCTTTCTTT.

CDR3 sequence reads: CASSSLPGQGYGYTF. CDR3 nucleotides: TGTGCCAGCAGTTCCCTCCCGGGACAGGGTTATGGCTACACCTTC. V is TRBV27 and J is TRBJ1-2; TRBD1 aligns across 9 bases. The CDR3 totals 15 residues. In germline, CDR1 is MNHEY, CDR2 SMNVEV (reference sequence). V trimming: 4 bases; J trimming: 5 bases; junction bases outside the gene matches: 8.

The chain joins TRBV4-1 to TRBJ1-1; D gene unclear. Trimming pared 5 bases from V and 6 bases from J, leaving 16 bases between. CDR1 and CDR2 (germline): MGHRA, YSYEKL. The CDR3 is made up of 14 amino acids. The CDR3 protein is CASSFVKLSAEAFF. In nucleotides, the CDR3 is TGCGCCAGCAGCTTCGTGAAGTTGAGCGCTGAAGCTTTCTTT.

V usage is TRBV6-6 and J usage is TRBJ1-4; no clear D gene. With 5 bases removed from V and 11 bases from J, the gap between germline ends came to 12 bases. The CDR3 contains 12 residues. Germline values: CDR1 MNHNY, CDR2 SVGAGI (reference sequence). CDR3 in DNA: TGTGCCAGCAGTCCTGAACACCACAAACTGTTTTTT. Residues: CASSPEHHKLFF.